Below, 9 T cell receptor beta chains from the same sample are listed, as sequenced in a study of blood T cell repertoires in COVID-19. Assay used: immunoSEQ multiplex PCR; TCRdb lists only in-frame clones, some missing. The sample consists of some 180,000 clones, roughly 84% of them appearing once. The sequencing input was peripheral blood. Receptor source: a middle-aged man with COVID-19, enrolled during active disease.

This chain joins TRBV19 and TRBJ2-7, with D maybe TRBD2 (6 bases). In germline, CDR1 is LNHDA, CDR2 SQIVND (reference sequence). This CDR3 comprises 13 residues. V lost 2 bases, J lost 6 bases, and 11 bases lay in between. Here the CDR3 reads CASSIMGGTEQYF. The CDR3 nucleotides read TGTGCCAGTAGTATAATGGGCGGGACCGAGCAGTACTTC.

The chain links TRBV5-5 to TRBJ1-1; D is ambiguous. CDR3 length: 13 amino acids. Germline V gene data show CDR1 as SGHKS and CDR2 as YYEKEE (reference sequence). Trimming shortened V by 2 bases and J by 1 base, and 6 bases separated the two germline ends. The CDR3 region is CASSFWRNTEAFF. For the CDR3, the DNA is TGTGCCAGCAGCTTTTGGAGGAACACTGAAGCTTTCTTT.

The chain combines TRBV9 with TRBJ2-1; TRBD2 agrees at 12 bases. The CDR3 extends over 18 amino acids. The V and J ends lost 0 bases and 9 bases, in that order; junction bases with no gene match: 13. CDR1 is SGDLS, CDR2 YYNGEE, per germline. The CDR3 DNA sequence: TGTGCCAGCAGCGTAGGGTCTAGCGGGAGGGCCTATTTGGGTGAGCAGTTCTTC. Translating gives CASSVGSSGRAYLGEQFF.

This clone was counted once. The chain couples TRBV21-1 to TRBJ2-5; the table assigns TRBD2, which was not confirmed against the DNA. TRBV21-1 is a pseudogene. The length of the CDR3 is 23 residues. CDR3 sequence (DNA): TGTGCCAGCAGTCCCAAAGATGCTCCCCAGCGGGGGGTGGCGACACAGACCCAAGAGACCCAGTACTTC. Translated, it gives CASSPKDAPQRGVATQTQETQYF.

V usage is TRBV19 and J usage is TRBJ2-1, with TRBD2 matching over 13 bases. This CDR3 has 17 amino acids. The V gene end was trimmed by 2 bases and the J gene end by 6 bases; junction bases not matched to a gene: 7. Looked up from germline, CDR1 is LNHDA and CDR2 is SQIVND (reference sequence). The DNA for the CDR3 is TGTGCCAGTAGTATACGTCACACTAGCGGGGGGGGCAATGAGCAGTTCTTC. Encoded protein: CASSIRHTSGGGNEQFF.

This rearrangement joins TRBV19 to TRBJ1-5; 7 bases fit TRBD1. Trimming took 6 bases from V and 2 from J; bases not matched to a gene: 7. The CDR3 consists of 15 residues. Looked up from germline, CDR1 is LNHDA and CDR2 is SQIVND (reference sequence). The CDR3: CASRDHTGGNQPQHF. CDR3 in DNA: TGTGCCAGTAGGGATCATACAGGGGGCAATCAGCCCCAGCATTTT.

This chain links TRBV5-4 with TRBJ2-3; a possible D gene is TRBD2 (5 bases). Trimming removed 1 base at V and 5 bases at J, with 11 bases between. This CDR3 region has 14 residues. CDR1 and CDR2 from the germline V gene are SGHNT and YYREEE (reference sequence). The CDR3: CASSLITGLDTQYF. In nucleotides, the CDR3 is TGTGCCAGCAGCTTGATAACGGGGTTAGATACGCAGTATTTT.

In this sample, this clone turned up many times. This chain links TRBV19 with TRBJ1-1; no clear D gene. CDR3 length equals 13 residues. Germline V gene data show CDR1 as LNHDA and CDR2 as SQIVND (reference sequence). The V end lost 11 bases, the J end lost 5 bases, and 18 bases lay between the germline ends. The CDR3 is CAASGPMRTEAFF. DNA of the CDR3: TGTGCCGCTAGCGGGCCGATGAGGACTGAAGCTTTCTTT. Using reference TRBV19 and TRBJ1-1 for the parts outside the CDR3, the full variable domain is DGGITQSPKYLFRKEGQNVTLSCEQNLNHDAMYWYRQDPGQGLRLIYYSQIVNDFQKGDIAEGYSVSREKKESFPLTVTSAQKNPTAFYLCAASGPMRTEAFFGQGTRLTVV.

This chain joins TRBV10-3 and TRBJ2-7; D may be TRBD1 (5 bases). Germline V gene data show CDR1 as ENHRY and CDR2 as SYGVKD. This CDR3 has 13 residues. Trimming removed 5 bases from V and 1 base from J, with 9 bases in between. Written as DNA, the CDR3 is TGTGCCATCAGTCCCAGGGAATCCTACGAGCAGTACTTC. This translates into CAISPRESYEQYF.